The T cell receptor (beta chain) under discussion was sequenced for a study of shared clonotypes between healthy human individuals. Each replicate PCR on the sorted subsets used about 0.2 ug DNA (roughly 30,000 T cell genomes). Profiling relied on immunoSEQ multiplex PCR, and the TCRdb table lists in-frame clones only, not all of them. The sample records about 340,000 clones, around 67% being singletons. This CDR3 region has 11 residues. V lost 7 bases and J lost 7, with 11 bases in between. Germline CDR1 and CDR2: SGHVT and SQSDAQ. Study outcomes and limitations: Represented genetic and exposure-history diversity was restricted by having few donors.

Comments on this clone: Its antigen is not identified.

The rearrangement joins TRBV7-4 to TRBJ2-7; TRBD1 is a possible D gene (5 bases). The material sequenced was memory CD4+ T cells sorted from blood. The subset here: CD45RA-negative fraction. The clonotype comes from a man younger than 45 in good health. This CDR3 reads CASTQVGEQYF. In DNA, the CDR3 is TGTGCCAGCACACAGGTGGGGGAGCAGTACTTC.